This T cell receptor beta chain was identified during a study of blood T cell repertoires in COVID-19. Study context: Collection of acute and convalescent COVID-19 samples took place in the United States, Italy and Spain. PBMCs, B-cell-depleted T cells, or T cells provided the cDNA or gDNA that made up the material.

Germline V gives CDR1 MNHEY, CDR2 SVGAGI. The CDR3 extends over 13 amino acids. The V segment lost 4 bases and the J segment 15 bases; nucleotides outside the gene matches: 12. The table came from immunoSEQ multiplex PCR; TCRdb's copy has only in-frame clones and leaves some out. The sample holds 200,000 to 250,000 clones, around 91% seen once. Those enrolled, adults aged 18 to 89 years, came from about two dozen US areas. Sequencing was carried out using PBMCs or T cells enriched from blood (not recorded which). This TCR came from a man in his thirties or forties who had been exposed to COVID-19. The gene calls are TRBV6-5 and TRBJ2-3; 8 nucleotides agree with TRBD1. The CDR3 here is CASSSMKGTGGYF. CDR3 nucleotide sequence: TGTGCCAGCAGTTCCATGAAGGGGACAGGAGGCTATTTT.